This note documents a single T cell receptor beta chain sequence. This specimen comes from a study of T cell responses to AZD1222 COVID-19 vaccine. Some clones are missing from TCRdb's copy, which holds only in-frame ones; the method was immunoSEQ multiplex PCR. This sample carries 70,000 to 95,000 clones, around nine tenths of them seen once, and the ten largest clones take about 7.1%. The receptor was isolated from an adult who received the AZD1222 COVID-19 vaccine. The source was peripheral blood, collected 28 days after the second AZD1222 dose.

CDR3 DNA sequence: TGTGCCAGCAGTTCGGGCGCGGGCTACACCTTC. This gives the protein CASSSGAGYTF. The chain has TRBV27 and TRBJ1-2; D call uncertain. The CDR3 has 11 residues. V was trimmed by 4 bases and J by 8 bases, leaving 8 bases between them. The germline gives CDR1 MNHEY, CDR2 SMNVEV (reference sequence).